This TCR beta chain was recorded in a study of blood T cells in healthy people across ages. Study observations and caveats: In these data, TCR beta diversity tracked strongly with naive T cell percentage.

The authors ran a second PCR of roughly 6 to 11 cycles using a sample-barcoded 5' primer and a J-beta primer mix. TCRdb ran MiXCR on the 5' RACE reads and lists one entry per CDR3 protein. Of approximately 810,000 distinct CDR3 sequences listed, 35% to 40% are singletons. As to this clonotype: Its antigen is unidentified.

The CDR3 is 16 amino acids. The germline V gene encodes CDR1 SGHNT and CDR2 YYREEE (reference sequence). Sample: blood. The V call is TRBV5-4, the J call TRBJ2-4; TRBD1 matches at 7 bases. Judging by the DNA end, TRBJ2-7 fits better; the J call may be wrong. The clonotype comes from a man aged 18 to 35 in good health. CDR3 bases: TGTGCCAGCAGCTTGGACGGACAGGTTCGTCCCTACGAGCAGTACTTC. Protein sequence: CASSLDGQVRPYEQYF.